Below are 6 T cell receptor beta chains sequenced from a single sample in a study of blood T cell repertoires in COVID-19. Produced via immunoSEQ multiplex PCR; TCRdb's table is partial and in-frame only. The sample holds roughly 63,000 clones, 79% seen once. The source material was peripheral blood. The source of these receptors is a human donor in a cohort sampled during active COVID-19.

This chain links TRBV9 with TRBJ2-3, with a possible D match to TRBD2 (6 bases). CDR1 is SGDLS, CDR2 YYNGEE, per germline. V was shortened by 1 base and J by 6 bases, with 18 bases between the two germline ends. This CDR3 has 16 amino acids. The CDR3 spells CASSVSSGRTADTQYF. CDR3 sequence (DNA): TGTGCCAGCAGCGTATCGTCAGGGAGGACGGCTGATACGCAGTATTTT. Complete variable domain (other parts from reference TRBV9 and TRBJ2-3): DSGVTQTPKHLITATGQRVTLRCSPRSGDLSVYWYQQSLDQGLQFLIQYYNGEERAKGNILERFSAQQFPDLHSELNLSSLELGDSALYFCASSVSSGRTADTQYFGPGTRLTVL.

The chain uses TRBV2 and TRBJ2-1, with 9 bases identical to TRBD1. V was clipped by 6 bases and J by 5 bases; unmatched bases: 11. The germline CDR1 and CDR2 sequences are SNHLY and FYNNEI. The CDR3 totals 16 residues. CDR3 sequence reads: CASSSTGTGINNEQFF. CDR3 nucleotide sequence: TGTGCCAGCAGCTCGACCGGGACAGGGATAAACAATGAGCAGTTCTTC.

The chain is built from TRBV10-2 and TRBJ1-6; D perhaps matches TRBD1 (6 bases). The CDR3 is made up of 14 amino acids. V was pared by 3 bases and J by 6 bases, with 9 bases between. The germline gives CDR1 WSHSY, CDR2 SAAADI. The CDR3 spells CASSENRANSPLHF. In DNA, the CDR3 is TGCGCCAGCAGTGAAAACAGGGCTAATTCACCCCTCCACTTT.

CDR3 residues: CASSLTGGPAYEQYF. CDR3 nucleotides: TGTGCCAGCAGCTTAACTGGTGGTCCAGCCTACGAGCAGTACTTC. The chain employs TRBV7-3 and TRBJ2-7; unclear D gene. The CDR3 is 15 amino acids. Trimming took 0 bases from V and 2 from J, leaving 11 bases between them. Germline CDR1 and CDR2: SGHTA and FQGTGA.

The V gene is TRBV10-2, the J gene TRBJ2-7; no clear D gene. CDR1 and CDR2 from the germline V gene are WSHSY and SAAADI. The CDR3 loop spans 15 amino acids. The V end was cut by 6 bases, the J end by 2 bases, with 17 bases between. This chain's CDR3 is CASRVTVYPAYEQYF. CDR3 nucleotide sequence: TGCGCCAGCAGAGTCACAGTCTATCCTGCCTACGAGCAGTACTTC.

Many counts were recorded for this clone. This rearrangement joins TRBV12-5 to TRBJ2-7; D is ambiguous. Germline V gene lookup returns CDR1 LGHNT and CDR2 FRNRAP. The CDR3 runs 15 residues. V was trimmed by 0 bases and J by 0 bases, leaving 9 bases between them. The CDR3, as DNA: TGTGCTAGTGGTTTGGTACGCGGCACCTCCTACGAGCAGTACTTC. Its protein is CASGLVRGTSYEQYF.